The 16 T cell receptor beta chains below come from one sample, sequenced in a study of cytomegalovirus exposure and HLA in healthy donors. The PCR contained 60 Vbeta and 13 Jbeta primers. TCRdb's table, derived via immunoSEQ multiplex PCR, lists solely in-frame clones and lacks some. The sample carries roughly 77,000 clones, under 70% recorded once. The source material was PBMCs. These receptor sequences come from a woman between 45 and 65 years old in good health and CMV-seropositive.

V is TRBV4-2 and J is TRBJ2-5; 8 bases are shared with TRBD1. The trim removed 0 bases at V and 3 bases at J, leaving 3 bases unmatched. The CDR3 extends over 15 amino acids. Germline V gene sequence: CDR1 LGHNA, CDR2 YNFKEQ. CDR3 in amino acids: CASSQDLTGEETQYF. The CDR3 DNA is TGTGCCAGCAGCCAAGATCTGACAGGGGAAGAGACCCAGTACTTC.

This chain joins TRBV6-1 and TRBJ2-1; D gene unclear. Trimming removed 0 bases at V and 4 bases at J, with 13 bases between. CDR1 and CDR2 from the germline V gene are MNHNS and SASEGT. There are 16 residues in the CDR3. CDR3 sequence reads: CASSEAVYRGYNEQFF. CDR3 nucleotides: TGTGCCAGCAGTGAAGCGGTTTACCGCGGATACAATGAGCAGTTCTTC.

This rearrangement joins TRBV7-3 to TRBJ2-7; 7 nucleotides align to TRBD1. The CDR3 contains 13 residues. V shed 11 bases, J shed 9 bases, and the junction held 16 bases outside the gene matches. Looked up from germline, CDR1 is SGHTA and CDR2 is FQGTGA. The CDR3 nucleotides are TGTGCCGGCACGACAGGGCATCATTTCGGGCAGTACTTC. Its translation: CAGTTGHHFGQYF.

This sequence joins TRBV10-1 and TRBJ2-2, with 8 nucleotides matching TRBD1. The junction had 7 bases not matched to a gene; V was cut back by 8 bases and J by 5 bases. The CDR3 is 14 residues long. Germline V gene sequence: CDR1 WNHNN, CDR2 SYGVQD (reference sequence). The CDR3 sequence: CASGRGRGTGELFF. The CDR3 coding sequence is TGCGCCAGCGGCAGGGGGCGAGGAACCGGGGAGCTGTTTTTT.

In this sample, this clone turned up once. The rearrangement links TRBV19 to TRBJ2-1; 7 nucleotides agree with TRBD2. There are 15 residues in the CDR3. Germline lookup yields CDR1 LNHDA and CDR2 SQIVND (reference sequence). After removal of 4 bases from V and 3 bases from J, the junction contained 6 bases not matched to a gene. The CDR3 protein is CASSTLAGLYNEQFF. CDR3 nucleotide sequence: TGTGCCAGTAGTACGTTAGCGGGCCTCTACAATGAGCAGTTCTTC. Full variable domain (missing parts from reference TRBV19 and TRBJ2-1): DGGITQSPKYLFRKEGQNVTLSCEQNLNHDAMYWYRQDPGQGLRLIYYSQIVNDFQKGDIAEGYSVSREKKESFPLTVTSAQKNPTAFYLCASSTLAGLYNEQFFGPGTRLTVL.

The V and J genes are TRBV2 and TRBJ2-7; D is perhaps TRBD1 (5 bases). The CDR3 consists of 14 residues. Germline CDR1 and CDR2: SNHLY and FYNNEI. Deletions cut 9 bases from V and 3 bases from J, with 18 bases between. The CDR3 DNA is TGTGCCAGTCTAACGACAGCCTTCGACTACGAGCAGTACTTC. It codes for CASLTTAFDYEQYF.

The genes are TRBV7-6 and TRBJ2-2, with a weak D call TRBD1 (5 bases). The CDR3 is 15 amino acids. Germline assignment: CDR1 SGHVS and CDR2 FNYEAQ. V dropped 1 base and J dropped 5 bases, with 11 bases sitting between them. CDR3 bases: TGTGCCAGCAGCTTAGTAGGGGTTTCGACCGGGGAGCTGTTTTTT. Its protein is CASSLVGVSTGELFF.

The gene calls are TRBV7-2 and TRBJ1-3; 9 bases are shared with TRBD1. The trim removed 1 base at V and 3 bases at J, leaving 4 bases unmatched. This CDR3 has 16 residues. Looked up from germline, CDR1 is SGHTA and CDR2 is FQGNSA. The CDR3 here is CASSLDRGRDGNTIYF. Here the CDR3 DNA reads TGTGCCAGCAGCTTAGACAGGGGGCGCGATGGAAACACCATATATTTT.

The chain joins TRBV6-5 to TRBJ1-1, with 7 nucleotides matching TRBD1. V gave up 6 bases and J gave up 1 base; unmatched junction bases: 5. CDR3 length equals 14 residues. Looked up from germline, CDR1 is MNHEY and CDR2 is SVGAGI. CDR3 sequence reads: CASSRDRSNTEAFF. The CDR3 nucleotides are TGTGCCAGCAGCAGGGACAGATCGAACACTGAAGCTTTCTTT.

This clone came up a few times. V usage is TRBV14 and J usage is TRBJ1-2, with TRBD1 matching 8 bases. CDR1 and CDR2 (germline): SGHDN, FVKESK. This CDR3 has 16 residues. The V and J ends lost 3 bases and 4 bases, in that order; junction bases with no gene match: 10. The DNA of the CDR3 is TGTGCCAGCAGCCAGTGGACAGGGACAGGCGGCTATGGCTACACCTTC. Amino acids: CASSQWTGTGGYGYTF. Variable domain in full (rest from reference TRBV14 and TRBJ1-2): EAGVTQFPSHSVIEKGQTVTLRCDPISGHDNLYWYRRVMGKEIKFLLHFVKESKQDESGMPNNRFLAERTGGTYSTLKVQPAELEDSGVYFCASSQWTGTGGYGYTFGSGTRLTVV.

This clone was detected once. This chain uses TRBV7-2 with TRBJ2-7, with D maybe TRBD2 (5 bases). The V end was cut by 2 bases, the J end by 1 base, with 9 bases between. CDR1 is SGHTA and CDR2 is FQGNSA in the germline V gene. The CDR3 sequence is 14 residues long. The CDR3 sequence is CASSLTRDSYEQYF. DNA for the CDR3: TGTGCCAGCAGCTTAACGAGGGATTCCTACGAGCAGTACTTC.

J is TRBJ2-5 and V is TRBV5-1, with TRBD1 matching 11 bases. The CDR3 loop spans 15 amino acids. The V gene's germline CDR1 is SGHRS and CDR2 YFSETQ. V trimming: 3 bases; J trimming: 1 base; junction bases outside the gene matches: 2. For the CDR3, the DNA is TGCGCCAGCAGCTCCGGGACAGGGGGCCAAGAGACCCAGTACTTC. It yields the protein CASSSGTGGQETQYF.

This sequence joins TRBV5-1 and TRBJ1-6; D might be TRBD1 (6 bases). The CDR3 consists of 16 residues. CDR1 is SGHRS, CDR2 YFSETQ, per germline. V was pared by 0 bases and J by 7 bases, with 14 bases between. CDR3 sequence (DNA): TGCGCCAGCAGCTTGGTTCAATCAGGGGAAAATTCACCCCTCCACTTT. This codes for CASSLVQSGENSPLHF.

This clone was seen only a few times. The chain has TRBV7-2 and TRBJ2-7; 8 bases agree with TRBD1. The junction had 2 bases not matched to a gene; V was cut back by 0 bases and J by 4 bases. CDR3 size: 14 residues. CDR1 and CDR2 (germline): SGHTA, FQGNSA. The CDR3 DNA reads TGTGCCAGCAGCTTAGCCGGGACAGGATACGAGCAGTACTTC. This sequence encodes CASSLAGTGYEQYF.

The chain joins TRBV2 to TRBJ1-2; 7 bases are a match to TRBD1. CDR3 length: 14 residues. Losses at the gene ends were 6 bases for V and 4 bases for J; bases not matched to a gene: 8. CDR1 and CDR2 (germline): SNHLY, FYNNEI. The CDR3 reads CASRHTGESYGYTF. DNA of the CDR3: TGTGCCAGCAGACACACAGGGGAGAGCTATGGCTACACCTTC.

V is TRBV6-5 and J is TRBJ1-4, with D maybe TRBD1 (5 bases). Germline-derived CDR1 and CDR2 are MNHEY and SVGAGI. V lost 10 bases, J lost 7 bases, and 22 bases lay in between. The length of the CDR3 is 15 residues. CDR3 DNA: TGTGCCACCGGTCTTCACGGACAAGTTGCTGAAAAACTGTTTTTT. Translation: CATGLHGQVAEKLFF.